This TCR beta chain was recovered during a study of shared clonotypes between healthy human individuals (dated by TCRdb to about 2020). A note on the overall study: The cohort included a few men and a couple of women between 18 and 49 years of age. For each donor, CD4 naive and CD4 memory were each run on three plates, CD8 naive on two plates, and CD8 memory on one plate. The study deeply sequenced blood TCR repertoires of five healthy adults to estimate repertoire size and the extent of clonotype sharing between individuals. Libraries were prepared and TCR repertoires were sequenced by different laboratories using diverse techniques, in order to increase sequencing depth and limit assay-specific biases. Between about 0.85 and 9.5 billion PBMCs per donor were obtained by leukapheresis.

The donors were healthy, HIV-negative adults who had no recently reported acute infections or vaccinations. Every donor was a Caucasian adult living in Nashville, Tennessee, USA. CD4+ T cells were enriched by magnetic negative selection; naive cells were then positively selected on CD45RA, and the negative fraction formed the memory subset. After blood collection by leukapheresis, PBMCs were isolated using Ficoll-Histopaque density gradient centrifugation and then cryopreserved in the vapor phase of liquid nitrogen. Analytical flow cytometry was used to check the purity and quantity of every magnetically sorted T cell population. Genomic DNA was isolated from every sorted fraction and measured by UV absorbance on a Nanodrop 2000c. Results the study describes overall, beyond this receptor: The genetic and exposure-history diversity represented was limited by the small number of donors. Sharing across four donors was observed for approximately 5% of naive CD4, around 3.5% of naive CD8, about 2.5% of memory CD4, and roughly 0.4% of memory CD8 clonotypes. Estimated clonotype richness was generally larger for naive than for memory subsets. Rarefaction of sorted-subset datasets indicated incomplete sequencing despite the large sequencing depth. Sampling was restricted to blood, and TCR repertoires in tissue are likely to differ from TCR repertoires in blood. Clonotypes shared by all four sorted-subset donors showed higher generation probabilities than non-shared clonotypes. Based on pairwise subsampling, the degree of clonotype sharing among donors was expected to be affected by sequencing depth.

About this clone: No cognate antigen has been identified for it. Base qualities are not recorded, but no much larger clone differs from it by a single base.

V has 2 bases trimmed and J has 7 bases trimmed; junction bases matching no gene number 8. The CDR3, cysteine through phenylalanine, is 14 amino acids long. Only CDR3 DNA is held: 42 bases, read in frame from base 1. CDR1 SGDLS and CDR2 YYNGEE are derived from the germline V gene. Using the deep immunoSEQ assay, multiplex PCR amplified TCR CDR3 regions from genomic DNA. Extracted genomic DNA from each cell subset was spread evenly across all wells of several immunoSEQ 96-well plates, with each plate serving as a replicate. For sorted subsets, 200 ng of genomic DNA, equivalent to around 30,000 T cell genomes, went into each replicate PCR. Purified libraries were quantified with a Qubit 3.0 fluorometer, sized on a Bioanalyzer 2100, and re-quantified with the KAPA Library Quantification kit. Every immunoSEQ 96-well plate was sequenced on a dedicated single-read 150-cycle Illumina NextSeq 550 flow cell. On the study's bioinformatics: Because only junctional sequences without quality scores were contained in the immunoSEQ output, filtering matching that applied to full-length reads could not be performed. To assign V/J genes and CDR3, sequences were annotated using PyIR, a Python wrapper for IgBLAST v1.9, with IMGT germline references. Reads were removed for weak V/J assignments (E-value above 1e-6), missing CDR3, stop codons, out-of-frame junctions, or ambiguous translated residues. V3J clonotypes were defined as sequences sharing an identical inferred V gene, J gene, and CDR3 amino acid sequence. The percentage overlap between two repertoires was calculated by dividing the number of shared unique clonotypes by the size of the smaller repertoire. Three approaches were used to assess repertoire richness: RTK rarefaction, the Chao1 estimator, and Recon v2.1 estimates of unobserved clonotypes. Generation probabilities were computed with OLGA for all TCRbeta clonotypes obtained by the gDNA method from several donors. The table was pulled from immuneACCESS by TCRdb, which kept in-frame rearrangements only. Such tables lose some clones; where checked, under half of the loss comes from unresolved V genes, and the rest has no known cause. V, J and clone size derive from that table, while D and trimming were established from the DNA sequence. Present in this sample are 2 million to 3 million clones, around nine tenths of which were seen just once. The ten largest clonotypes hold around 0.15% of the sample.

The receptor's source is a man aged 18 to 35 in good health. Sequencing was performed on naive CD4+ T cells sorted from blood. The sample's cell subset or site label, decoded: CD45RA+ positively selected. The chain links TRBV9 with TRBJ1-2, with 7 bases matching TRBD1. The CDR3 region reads CASSVDREYSGYTF. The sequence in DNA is TGTGCCAGCAGCGTCGACAGGGAATACAGTGGCTACACCTTC.